A selection of T cell receptor beta chains follows, all from one sample in a study. One entry per CDR3 protein results from TCRdb running MiXCR on the 5' RACE reads. The sample holds roughly 54,000 distinct CDR3 sequences; about 15% are singletons and the top ten take approximately 2.3%. The source material was naive CD4+ T cells sorted from blood. The receptors come from a female donor with breast cancer. Both conserved end residues are part of each CDR3. Fields, in order: CDR3 DNA, CDR3 protein, J gene, clone size, D gene, V gene. A D gene is named only where the DNA matches it firmly. Size is stated for part of the rows, as once, few or many counts, or as a class when the clone is expanded.

cdr3_nt: TGTGCCAGCAGTGCTGACGCAGGGGGTGACTATGGCTACACCTTC
cdr3_aa: CASSADAGGDYGYTF
j_call: TRBJ1-2
clone_size: -
d_call: TRBD1
v_call: TRBV5-5

cdr3_nt: TGCGCCAGCAGCACAACGACAGGGCGGAATCAGCCCCAGCATTTT
cdr3_aa: CASSTTTGRNQPQHF
j_call: TRBJ1-5
clone_size: -
d_call: TRBD1
v_call: TRBV5-1

cdr3_nt: TGTGCCAGCAGTCCAACGACTTTCTCCTACGAGCAGTACTTC
cdr3_aa: CASSPTTFSYEQYF
j_call: TRBJ2-7
clone_size: many
d_call: -
v_call: TRBV27

cdr3_nt: TGTGCCAGCAGCTTACCGGGGAATACGCAGTATTTT
cdr3_aa: CASSLPGNTQYF
j_call: TRBJ2-3
clone_size: few
d_call: -
v_call: TRBV7-2

cdr3_nt: TGTGCCAGCAGGGACCGGGACTACACTGTGGGAACCGGGGAGCTGTTTTTT
cdr3_aa: CASRDRDYTVGTGELFF
j_call: TRBJ2-2
clone_size: few
d_call: TRBD2
v_call: TRBV7-8

cdr3_nt: TGTGCCAGCAAACCAGCGGGAGGTTCCTACGAGCAGTACTTC
cdr3_aa: CASKPAGGSYEQYF
j_call: TRBJ2-7
clone_size: few
d_call: TRBD2
v_call: TRBV12-3/TRBV12-4

cdr3_nt: TGTGCCAGCAGTCTTTTCGGGACAGGGGCCCAGTACTTC
cdr3_aa: CASSLFGTGAQYF
j_call: TRBJ2-5
clone_size: few
d_call: TRBD1
v_call: TRBV25-1

cdr3_nt: TGTGCCAGCATTCTTACCTGGGGCCCCTACGAGCAGTACTTC
cdr3_aa: CASILTWGPYEQYF
j_call: TRBJ2-7
clone_size: -
d_call: -
v_call: TRBV7-9

cdr3_nt: TGCAGTGCTAGAGACGCCATAAGACAGGGGGGCACCGGGGAGCTGTTTTTT
cdr3_aa: CSARDAIRQGGTGELFF
j_call: TRBJ2-2
clone_size: few
d_call: TRBD1
v_call: TRBV20-1

cdr3_nt: TGCGCCAGCGCCCCTAGCGGGAGAGCCGGGGAGCTGTTTTTT
cdr3_aa: CASAPSGRAGELFF
j_call: TRBJ2-2
clone_size: -
d_call: TRBD2
v_call: TRBV5-1

cdr3_nt: TGTGCCAGCAGCTTGACAGCAACTAATGAAAAACTGTTTTTT
cdr3_aa: CASSLTATNEKLFF
j_call: TRBJ1-4
clone_size: few
d_call: -
v_call: TRBV12-3/TRBV12-4

cdr3_nt: TGTGCCAGCACCCTCACTGGGTATACGCAGTATTTT
cdr3_aa: CASTLTGYTQYF
j_call: TRBJ2-3
clone_size: -
d_call: -
v_call: TRBV12-3/TRBV12-4

cdr3_nt: TGCAGTGCTCCCTACAGGGGTTGGGAGCAGTACTTC
cdr3_aa: CSAPYRGWEQYF
j_call: TRBJ2-7
clone_size: many
d_call: TRBD1
v_call: TRBV20-1

cdr3_nt: TGTGCCAGCAGCTTAGGAGCCGGTGGGGGGACGAATTCACCCCTCCACTTT
cdr3_aa: CASSLGAGGGTNSPLHF
j_call: TRBJ1-6
clone_size: many
d_call: -
v_call: TRBV7-9

cdr3_nt: TGTGCCAGCAGTACTTACTTGAACCTTAATGAAAAACTGTTTTTT
cdr3_aa: CASSTYLNLNEKLFF
j_call: TRBJ1-4
clone_size: many
d_call: -
v_call: TRBV27

cdr3_nt: TGCAGTGCTAGAGGGTACAGCCACCTCCCCTATGGCTACACCTTC
cdr3_aa: CSARGYSHLPYGYTF
j_call: TRBJ1-2
clone_size: many
d_call: -
v_call: TRBV20-1

cdr3_nt: TGTGCCAGCAGTGTGGGGAATCAAGAGACCCAGTACTTC
cdr3_aa: CASSVGNQETQYF
j_call: TRBJ2-5
clone_size: many
d_call: -
v_call: TRBV5-5

cdr3_nt: TGTGCCAGCAGCTACTCGGGGAACGATAATTCACCCCTCCACTTT
cdr3_aa: CASSYSGNDNSPLHF
j_call: TRBJ1-6
clone_size: -
d_call: -
v_call: TRBV7-3

cdr3_nt: TGCAGTGCTCCCTCCCCCGGGACAGTATCCTCCTACGAGCAGTACTTC
cdr3_aa: CSAPSPGTVSSYEQYF
j_call: TRBJ2-7
clone_size: many
d_call: TRBD1
v_call: TRBV20-1

cdr3_nt: TGTGCCAGCAGTTCCTTCGGACTAGCGGGCAATGAGCAGTTCTTC
cdr3_aa: CASSSFGLAGNEQFF
j_call: TRBJ2-1
clone_size: -
d_call: TRBD2
v_call: TRBV12-3/TRBV12-4

cdr3_nt: TGTGCCAGCAGCCTCAAAACTGAAGCTTTCTTT
cdr3_aa: CASSLKTEAFF
j_call: TRBJ1-1
clone_size: many
d_call: -
v_call: TRBV7-9